This T cell receptor (beta chain) appears in the sequencing data of a study of T cells in Graves' hyperthyroidism and ophthalmopathy. Study information: Blood was drawn when the patient was first diagnosed and still untreated.

RNA transcripts were the template for amplifying TCR beta CDR3 regions. An initial round of RT-PCR targeting the TCR CDR3 relied on the HTBI primer set. TCRdb re-called the multiplex PCR reads with MiXCR, one entry per CDR3 protein. Counted here are 250,000 to 300,000 distinct CDR3 sequences, 13% to 15% occurring once; the ten biggest clones make up about 14%. Concerning this clonotype itself: Its antigen remains unidentified.

With 4 bases clipped from V and 6 bases from J, the junction kept 3 bases outside the gene matches. CDR3 length equals 13 residues. Germline CDR1 KGHDR, CDR2 SFDVKD. Study results and caveats: A median about 6.2 months before onset, the model predicted ophthalmopathy. Blood also showed most of the thyroid clonotypes that were expanded above 0.001.

The sequence came from a woman in her thirties or forties with Graves' hyperthyroidism that later progressed to Graves' ophthalmopathy. Sequencing was done on a sample of blood. This chain joins TRBV24-1 and TRBJ1-1; 8 bases are shared with TRBD1. CDR3 residues: CATSDPGGAEAFF. Written as DNA, the CDR3 is TGTGCCACCAGTGACCCAGGGGGCGCTGAAGCTTTCTTT.